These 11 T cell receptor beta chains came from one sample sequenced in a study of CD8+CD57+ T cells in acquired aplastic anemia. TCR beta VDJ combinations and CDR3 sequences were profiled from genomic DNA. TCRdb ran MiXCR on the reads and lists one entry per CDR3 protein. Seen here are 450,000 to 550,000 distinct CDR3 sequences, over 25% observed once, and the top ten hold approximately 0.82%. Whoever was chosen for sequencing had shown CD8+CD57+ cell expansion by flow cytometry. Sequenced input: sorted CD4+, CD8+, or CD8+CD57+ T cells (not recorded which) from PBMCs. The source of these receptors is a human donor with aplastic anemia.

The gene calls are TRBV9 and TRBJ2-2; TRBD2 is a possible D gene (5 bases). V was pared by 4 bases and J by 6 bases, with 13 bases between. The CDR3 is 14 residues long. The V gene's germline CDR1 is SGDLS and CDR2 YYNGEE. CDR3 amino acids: CASSTSEGAGELFF. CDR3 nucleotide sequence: TGTGCCAGCAGCACTTCTGAGGGAGCCGGGGAGCTGTTTTTT.

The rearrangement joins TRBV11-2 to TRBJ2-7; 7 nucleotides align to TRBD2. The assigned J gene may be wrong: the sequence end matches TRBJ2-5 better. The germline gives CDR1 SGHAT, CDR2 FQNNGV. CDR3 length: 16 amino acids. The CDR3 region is CASSRGWGGGEETQYF. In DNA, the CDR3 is TGTGCCAGCAGCCGAGGTTGGGGGGGAGGGGAAGAGACCCAGTACTTC.

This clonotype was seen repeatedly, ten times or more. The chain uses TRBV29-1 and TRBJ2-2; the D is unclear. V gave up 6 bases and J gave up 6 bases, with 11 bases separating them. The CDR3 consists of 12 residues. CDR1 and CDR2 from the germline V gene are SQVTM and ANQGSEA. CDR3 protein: CSVGKSSGELFF. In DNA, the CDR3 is TGCAGCGTGGGGAAGTCGTCCGGGGAGCTGTTTTTT.

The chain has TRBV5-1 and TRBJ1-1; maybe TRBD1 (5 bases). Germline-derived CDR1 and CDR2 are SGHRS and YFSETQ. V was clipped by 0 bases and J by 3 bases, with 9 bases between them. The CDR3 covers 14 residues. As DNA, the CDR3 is TGCGCCAGCAGCTTGGGTGGGGGACACACTGAAGCTTTCTTT. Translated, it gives CASSLGGGHTEAFF.

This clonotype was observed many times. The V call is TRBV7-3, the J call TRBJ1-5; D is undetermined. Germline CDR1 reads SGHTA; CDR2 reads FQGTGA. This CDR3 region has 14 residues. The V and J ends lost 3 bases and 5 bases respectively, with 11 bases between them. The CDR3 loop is CASSFGPQYQPQHF. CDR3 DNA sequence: TGTGCCAGCAGCTTCGGACCCCAATATCAGCCCCAGCATTTT.

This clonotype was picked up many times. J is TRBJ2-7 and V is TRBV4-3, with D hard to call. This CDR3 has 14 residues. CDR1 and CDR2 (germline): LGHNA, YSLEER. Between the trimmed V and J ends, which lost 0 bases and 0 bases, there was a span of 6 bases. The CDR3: CASSQEGSSYEQYF. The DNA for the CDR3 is TGCGCCAGCAGCCAAGAGGGCAGCTCCTACGAGCAGTACTTC.

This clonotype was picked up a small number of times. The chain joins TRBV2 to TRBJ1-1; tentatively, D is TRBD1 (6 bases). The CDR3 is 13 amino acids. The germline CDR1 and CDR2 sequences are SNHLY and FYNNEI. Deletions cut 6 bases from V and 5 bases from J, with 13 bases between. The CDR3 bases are TGTGCCAGCAGGGGCAGGGGAGGAACTGAAGCTTTCTTT. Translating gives CASRGRGGTEAFF. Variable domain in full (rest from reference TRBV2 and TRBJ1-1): EPEVTQTPSHQVTQMGQEVILRCVPISNHLYFYWYRQILGQKVEFLVSFYNNEISEKSEIFDDQFSVERPDGSNFTLKIRSTKLEDSAMYFCASRGRGGTEAFFGQGTRLTVV.

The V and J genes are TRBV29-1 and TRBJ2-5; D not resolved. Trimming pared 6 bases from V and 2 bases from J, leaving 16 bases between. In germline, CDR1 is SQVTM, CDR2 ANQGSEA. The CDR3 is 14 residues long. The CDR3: CSVDPFGPQETQYF. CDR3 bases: TGCAGCGTGGACCCTTTCGGACCTCAAGAGACCCAGTACTTC.

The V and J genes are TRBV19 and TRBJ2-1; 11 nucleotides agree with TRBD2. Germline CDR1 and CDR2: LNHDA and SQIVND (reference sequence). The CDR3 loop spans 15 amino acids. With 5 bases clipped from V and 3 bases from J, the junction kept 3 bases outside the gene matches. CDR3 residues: CASSFSGRGYNEQFF. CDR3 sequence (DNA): TGTGCCAGTAGTTTTAGCGGGAGGGGCTACAATGAGCAGTTCTTC.

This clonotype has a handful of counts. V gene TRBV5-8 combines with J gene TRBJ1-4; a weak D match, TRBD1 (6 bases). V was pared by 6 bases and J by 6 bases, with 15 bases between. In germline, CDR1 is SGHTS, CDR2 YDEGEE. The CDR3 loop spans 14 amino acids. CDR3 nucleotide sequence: TGTGCCAGCAAACCGGGACATTTTGATGAAAAACTGTTTTTT. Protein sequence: CASKPGHFDEKLFF. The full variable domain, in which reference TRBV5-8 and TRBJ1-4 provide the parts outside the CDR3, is EAGVTQSPTHLIKTRGQQATLRCSPISGHTSVYWYQQALGLGLQFLLWYDEGEERNRGNFPPRFSGRQFPNYSSELNVNALELEDSALYLCASKPGHFDEKLFFGSGTQLSVL.

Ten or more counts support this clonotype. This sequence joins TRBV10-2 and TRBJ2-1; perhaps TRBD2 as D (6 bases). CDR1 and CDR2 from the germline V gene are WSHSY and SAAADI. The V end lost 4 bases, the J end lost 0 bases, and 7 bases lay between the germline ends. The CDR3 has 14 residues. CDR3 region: CASSGGTSYNEQFF. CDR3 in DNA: TGCGCCAGCAGTGGCGGGACCTCCTACAATGAGCAGTTCTTC.